This entry concerns a single TCR beta chain. This sample was taken from a study of blood T cell repertoires in COVID-19. Germline CDR1 is MGHRA and CDR2 is YSYEKL. The CDR3 covers 16 residues. Trimming removed 4 bases from V and 4 bases from J; junction bases left unmatched: 3. Source study methods: Estimation of nucleated cell counts relied on the amplification of reference gene primers. TCRdb keeps only in-frame clones here, not all; method: immunoSEQ multiplex PCR. V, J and clone size derive from that table, while D and trimming were established from the DNA sequence. The sample contains some 170,000 clones, approximately 80% of which appear only once.

The material sequenced was peripheral blood. The chain uses TRBV4-1 and TRBJ2-2, with 13 bases matching TRBD2. This TCR was recovered from a woman in her forties with COVID-19, enrolled during active disease. Here the CDR3 reads CASSLLAGGGTGELFF. CDR3 bases: TGCGCCAGCAGCCTACTAGCGGGAGGGGGCACCGGGGAGCTGTTTTTT.